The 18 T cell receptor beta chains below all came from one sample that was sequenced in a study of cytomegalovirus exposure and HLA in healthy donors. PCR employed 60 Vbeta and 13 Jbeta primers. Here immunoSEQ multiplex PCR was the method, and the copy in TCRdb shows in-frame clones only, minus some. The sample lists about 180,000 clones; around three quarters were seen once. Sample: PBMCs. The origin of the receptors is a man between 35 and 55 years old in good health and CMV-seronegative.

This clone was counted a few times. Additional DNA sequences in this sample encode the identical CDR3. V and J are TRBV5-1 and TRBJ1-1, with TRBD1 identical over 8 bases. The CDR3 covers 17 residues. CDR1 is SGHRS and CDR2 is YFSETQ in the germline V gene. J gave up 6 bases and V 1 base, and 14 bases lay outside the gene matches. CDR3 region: CASSLSVRDRGTAEAFF. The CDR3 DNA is TGCGCCAGCAGCTTGTCTGTACGTGACAGGGGAACTGCTGAAGCTTTCTTT.

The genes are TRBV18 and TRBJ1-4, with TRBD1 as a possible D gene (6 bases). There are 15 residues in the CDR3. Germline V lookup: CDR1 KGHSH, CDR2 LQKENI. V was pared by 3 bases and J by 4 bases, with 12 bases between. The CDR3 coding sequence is TGTGCCAGCTCACCGGCGACAGGCCTTAATGAAAAACTGTTTTTT. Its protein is CASSPATGLNEKLFF.

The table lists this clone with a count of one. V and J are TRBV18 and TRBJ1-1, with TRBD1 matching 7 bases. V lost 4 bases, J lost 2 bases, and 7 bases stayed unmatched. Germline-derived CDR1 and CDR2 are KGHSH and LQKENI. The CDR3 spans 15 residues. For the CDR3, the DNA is TGTGCCAGCTCACTGCGAGGGGGCACAAACACTGAAGCTTTCTTT. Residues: CASSLRGGTNTEAFF.

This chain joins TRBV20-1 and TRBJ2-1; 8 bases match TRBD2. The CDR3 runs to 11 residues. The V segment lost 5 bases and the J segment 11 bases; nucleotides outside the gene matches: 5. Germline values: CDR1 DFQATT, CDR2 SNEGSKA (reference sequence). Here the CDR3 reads CSARGLAQQFF. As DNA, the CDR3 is TGCAGTGCTCGAGGACTAGCTCAGCAGTTCTTC.

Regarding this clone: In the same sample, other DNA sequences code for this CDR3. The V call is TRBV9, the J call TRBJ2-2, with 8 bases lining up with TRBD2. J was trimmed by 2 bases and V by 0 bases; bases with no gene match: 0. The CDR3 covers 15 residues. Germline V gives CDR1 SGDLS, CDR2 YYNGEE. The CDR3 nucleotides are TGTGCCAGCAGCGTAGTAGCGGGAAACACCGGGGAGCTGTTTTTT. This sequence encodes CASSVVAGNTGELFF.

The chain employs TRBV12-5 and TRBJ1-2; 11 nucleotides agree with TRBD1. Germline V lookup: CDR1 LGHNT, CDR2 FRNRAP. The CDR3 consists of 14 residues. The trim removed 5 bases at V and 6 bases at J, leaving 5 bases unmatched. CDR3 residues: CASGPGQGADGYTF. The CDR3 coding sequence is TGTGCTAGTGGTCCTGGACAGGGGGCGGATGGCTACACCTTC.

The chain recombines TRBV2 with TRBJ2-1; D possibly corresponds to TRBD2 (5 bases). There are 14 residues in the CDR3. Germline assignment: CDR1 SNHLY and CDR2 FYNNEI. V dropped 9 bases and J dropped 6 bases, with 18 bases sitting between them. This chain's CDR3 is CARTPALASNEQFF. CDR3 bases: TGTGCCAGAACACCGGCCCTAGCTTCCAATGAGCAGTTCTTC.

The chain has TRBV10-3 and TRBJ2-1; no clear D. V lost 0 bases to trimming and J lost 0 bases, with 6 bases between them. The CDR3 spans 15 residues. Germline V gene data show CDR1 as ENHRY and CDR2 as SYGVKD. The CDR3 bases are TGTGCCATCAGTGAGTCACGGAGCTCCTACAATGAGCAGTTCTTC. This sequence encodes CAISESRSSYNEQFF.

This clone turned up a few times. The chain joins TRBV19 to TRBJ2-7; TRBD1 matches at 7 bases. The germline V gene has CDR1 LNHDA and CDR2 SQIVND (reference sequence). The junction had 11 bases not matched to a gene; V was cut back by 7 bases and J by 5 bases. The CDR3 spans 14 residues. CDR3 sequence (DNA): TGTGCCAGTAACCGGCCCGGGACAGTCAACGAGCAGTACTTC. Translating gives CASNRPGTVNEQYF.

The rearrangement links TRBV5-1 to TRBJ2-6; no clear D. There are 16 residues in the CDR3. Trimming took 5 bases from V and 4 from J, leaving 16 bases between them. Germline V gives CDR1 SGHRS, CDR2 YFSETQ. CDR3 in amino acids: CASSSLSSTGANVLTF. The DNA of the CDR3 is TGCGCCAGCAGTTCCCTCAGTTCGACAGGGGCCAACGTCCTGACTTTC.

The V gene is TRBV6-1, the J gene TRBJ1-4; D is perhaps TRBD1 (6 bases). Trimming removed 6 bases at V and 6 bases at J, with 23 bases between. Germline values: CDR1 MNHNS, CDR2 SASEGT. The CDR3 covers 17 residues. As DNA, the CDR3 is TGTGCCAGCAGCGAACCGACTTGGACAGCCGAGGATGAAAAACTGTTTTTT. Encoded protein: CASSEPTWTAEDEKLFF.

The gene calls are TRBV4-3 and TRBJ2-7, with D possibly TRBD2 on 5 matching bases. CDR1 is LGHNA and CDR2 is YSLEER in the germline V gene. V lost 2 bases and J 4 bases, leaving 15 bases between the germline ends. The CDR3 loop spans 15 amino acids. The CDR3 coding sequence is TGCGCCAGCAGCCAAAGCGGAGCTGCCTTTTACGAGCAGTACTTC. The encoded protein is CASSQSGAAFYEQYF.

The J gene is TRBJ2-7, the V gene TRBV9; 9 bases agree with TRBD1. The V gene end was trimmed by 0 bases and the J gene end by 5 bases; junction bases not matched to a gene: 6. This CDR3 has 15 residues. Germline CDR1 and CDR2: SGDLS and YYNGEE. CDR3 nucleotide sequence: TGTGCCAGCAGCGTAGGGACAGGGGTTTTCCACGAGCAGTACTTC. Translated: CASSVGTGVFHEQYF.

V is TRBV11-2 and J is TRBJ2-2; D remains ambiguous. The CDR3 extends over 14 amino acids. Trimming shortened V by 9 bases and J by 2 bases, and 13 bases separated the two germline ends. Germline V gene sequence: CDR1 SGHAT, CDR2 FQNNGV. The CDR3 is CASQWALNTGELFF. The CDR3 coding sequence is TGTGCCAGTCAGTGGGCTCTTAACACCGGGGAGCTGTTTTTT.

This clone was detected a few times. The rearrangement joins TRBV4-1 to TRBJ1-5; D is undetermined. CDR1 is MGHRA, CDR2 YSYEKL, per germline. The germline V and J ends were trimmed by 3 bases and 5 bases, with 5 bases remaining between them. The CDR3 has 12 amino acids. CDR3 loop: CASSQIDQPQHF. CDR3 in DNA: TGCGCCAGCAGCCAGATAGATCAGCCCCAGCATTTT.

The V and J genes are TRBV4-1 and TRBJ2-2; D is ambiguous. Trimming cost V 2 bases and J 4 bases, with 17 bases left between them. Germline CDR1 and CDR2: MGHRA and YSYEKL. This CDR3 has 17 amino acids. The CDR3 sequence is CASSQIDLFVLTGELFF. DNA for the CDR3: TGCGCCAGCAGCCAAATTGACTTATTCGTTCTCACCGGGGAGCTGTTTTTT.

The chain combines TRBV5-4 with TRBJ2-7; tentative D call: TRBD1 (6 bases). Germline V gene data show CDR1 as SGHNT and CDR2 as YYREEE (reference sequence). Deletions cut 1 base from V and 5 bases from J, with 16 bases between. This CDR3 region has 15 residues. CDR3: CASSLRQGPRNEQYF. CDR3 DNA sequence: TGTGCCAGCAGCTTGAGGCAGGGGCCTAGAAACGAGCAGTACTTC.

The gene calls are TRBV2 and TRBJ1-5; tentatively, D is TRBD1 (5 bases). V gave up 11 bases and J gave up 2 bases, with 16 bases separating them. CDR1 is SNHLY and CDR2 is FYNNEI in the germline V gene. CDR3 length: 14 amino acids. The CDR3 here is CASLAREGNQPQHF. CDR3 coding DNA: TGTGCCTCACTCGCCAGGGAGGGCAATCAGCCCCAGCATTTT.